This T cell receptor (beta chain) comes out of a study of T cells in Graves' hyperthyroidism and ophthalmopathy. Study-level points and caveats: Ophthalmopathy stood apart from stable hyperthyroidism in a 13 V-J model.

Trimming took 3 bases from V and 6 from J, leaving 11 bases between them. CDR1 KGHSH and CDR2 LQKENI come from the germline V gene. There are 13 residues in the CDR3. The source material, RNA transcripts, was used to amplify TCR beta CDR3 regions. The HTBI primer set was used in a first-round RT-PCR of the TCR CDR3. TCRdb fed the multiplex PCR reads into MiXCR, producing one record per CDR3 protein. The data contain roughly 300,000 distinct CDR3 sequences, about 25% of them singletons. Based on clinical symptoms, serum thyroxine and TRAb, thyroid ultrasound and orbital computed tomography, diagnoses were reached. PBMCs were collected from a roughly 9.7 ml volume of fresh peripheral blood. This clonotype was detected many times. Its antigen is unknown.

This receptor was identified in a middle-aged man with Graves' hyperthyroidism that later progressed to Graves' ophthalmopathy. The sequenced material came from blood. The chain combines TRBV18 with TRBJ1-2; D perhaps matches TRBD1 (5 bases). The CDR3 DNA sequence: TGTGCCAGCTCACCGGCGGGAGGGGATGGCTACACCTTC. It is translated as CASSPAGGDGYTF.